The sequence of this T cell receptor beta chain was determined in a study of shared clonotypes between healthy human individuals. Sequencing was performed with immunoSEQ multiplex PCR; in TCRdb, only in-frame clones are kept and a portion is missing. The repertoire holds approximately 2.3 million clones, with just over 90% as singletons. Germline CDR1 and CDR2: MGHDK and SYGVNS. The CDR3 runs 16 residues. V dropped 5 bases and J dropped 3; count of bases not matched to a gene: 6. This clonotype originated in a man younger than 30 in good health. Some clones in this sample may be carry-over from other donors' samples. This chain links TRBV25-1 with TRBJ2-1; 11 nucleotides line up with TRBD2. The sample comprised naive CD4+ T cells from PBMCs. Stated subset: CD45RA+ positively selected. DNA of the CDR3: TGTGCCAGCAGTAGTCCGGGGACTAGCGGCTACAATGAGCAGTTCTTC. Translated: CASSSPGTSGYNEQFF.